These 24 T cell receptor beta chains were sequenced from one sample in a study of T-cell reconstitution after alpha-beta-depleted transplantation in children. The study's findings and limits: From newly produced T cells came most of the T-cell counts and diversity one year after transplant.

The TCRbeta library incorporated unique molecular identifiers. Each CDR3 protein gets one entry after TCRdb re-called the PCR reads with MiXCR. The data show about 300,000 distinct CDR3 sequences, 7.5% to 9% seen once. These TCRs' antigens remain unknown. The sequenced sample was peripheral blood, obtained 360 days after TCRalphabeta/CD19-depleted stem cell transplant. Every receptor here comes from a female patient between 2 and 15 years old who had a stem cell transplant for Fanconi anemia, so the T cells may come from the graft donor.

This clonotype was seen at least ten times. V usage is TRBV5-1 and J usage is TRBJ1-6; D gene ambiguous. The CDR3 runs 15 residues. V dropped 4 bases and J dropped 7 bases, with 15 bases sitting between them. The V gene's germline CDR1 is SGHRS and CDR2 YFSETQ. Here the CDR3 reads CASSMTGRENSPLHF. CDR3 bases: TGCGCCAGCAGCATGACCGGGCGGGAGAATTCACCCCTCCACTTT.

V and J are TRBV4-2 and TRBJ2-5; 12 positions match TRBD2. The CDR3 contains 17 residues. Germline assignment: CDR1 LGHNA and CDR2 YNFKEQ. The trim removed 4 bases at V and 2 bases at J, leaving 8 bases unmatched. CDR3 nucleotides: TGTGCCAGCAGCCTCCGGACTAGCGGGAAACTTCAAGAGACCCAGTACTTC. Translation: CASSLRTSGKLQETQYF.

There are many counts of this clonotype. V is TRBV7-9 and J is TRBJ2-3; D may be TRBD1 (6 bases). This CDR3 has 15 residues. V was pared by 5 bases and J by 5 bases, with 17 bases between. The germline V gene encodes CDR1 SEHNR and CDR2 FQNEAQ (reference sequence). This chain's CDR3 is CASSIWTEGRDTQYF. DNA for the CDR3: TGTGCCAGCAGCATCTGGACAGAGGGCAGAGATACGCAGTATTTT. Complete variable domain (other parts from reference TRBV7-9 and TRBJ2-3): DTGVSQNPRHKITKRGQNVTFRCDPISEHNRLYWYRQTLGQGPEFLTYFQNEAQLEKSRLLSDRFSAERPKGSFSTLEIQRTEQGDSAMYLCASSIWTEGRDTQYFGPGTRLTVL.

The V and J genes are TRBV3-1 and TRBJ2-7, with 7 bases identical to TRBD2. In germline, CDR1 is LGHDT, CDR2 YNNKEL (reference sequence). This CDR3 spans 14 amino acids. J gave up 1 base and V 6 bases, and 6 bases lay outside the gene matches. The CDR3 DNA is TGTGCCAGCAGTCCCGGGGGAGGGTCCTACGAGCAGTACTTC. It translates to CASSPGGGSYEQYF.

This clonotype was found many times. The chain carries TRBV27 and TRBJ2-3, with 7 bases that match TRBD1. CDR1 MNHEY and CDR2 SMNVEV come from the germline V gene (reference sequence). V shed 5 bases, J shed 3 bases, and the junction held 5 bases outside the gene matches. This CDR3 is 14 amino acids long. The CDR3 sequence is CASSEGARTDTQYF. CDR3 sequence (DNA): TGTGCCAGCAGTGAGGGGGCTAGGACAGATACGCAGTATTTT.

This clonotype turned up a few times. CDR3 DNA: TGTGCCAGCAGCCAAGACAGTGGGCAGCCCCAGCATTTT. Protein sequence: CASSQDSGQPQHF. This chain uses TRBV3-1 with TRBJ1-5, with D unclear. V was pared by 0 bases and J by 7 bases, with 7 bases between. Per the germline V gene, CDR1 is LGHDT and CDR2 is YNNKEL (reference sequence). The CDR3 runs to 13 residues.

The CDR3: CASSQGEGEKLFF. CDR3 nucleotides: TGTGCCAGCAGCCAAGGAGAGGGTGAAAAACTGTTTTTT. This chain links TRBV3-1 with TRBJ1-4, with no clear D. The germline gives CDR1 LGHDT, CDR2 YNNKEL (reference sequence). This CDR3 is built from 13 residues. Trimming took off 1 base at V and 7 bases at J, with 7 bases between the two ends.

In its sample, this clonotype was seen once. The rearrangement joins TRBV6-9 to TRBJ2-7; TRBD2 matches 12 bases. V lost 11 bases and J lost 3; bases outside the gene matches: 32. Germline V gives CDR1 MNHGY, CDR2 SVAAGI. CDR3 length equals 22 residues. The CDR3 sequence: CAASYLVEAQGLAGTSSYEQYF. CDR3 DNA: TGTGCCGCCAGTTATTTGGTGGAGGCACAAGGACTAGCGGGGACCTCAAGCTACGAGCAGTACTTC.

Many counts were recorded for this clonotype. The V and J genes are TRBV5-1 and TRBJ1-2; TRBD1 is a possible D gene (5 bases). CDR3 length: 14 amino acids. Trimming left V 4 bases short and J 2 bases short, with 12 bases between. Germline CDR1 SGHRS, CDR2 YFSETQ. CDR3 sequence: CASSPWGRNYGYTF. The CDR3 DNA is TGCGCCAGCAGCCCGTGGGGACGGAACTATGGCTACACCTTC.

This clonotype was picked up many times. The J gene is TRBJ2-7, the V gene TRBV2; 7 bases are a match to TRBD2. In germline, CDR1 is SNHLY, CDR2 FYNNEI. J gave up 1 base and V 2 bases, and 2 bases lay outside the gene matches. The CDR3 extends over 14 amino acids. As DNA, the CDR3 is TGTGCCAGCAGTGAAACTAGCGTGTCCTACGAGCAGTACTTC. Its translation is CASSETSVSYEQYF.

The table lists this clonotype with many counts. The genes are TRBV6-1 and TRBJ2-5, with 7 bases lining up with TRBD2. Germline V lookup: CDR1 MNHNS, CDR2 SASEGT. CDR3 length: 15 residues. V shed 2 bases, J shed 5 bases, and the junction held 8 bases outside the gene matches. CDR3 in amino acids: CASSELRGSSETQYF. CDR3 sequence (DNA): TGTGCCAGCAGTGAATTGCGGGGGAGCAGTGAGACCCAGTACTTC.

This clonotype was recorded a few times. The J gene is TRBJ2-3, the V gene TRBV18; unclear D gene. Germline assignment: CDR1 KGHSH and CDR2 LQKENI. V lost 2 bases, J lost 9 bases, and 9 bases lay in between. This CDR3 has 12 amino acids. The CDR3: CASSPGEQTQYF. The CDR3 nucleotides read TGTGCCAGCTCACCAGGGGAACAAACGCAGTATTTT.

This clonotype was seen at least ten times. This chain joins TRBV5-3 and TRBJ2-1; 7 bases line up with TRBD2. TRBV5-3 is designated an ORF whose function remains uncertain. Unmatched junction bases numbered 14, after V lost 8 bases and J lost 3 bases. CDR3 size: 16 residues. The CDR3 is CASWGGGSEFYNEQFF. In nucleotides, the CDR3 is TGTGCCAGTTGGGGCGGGGGTAGTGAGTTCTACAATGAGCAGTTCTTC.

This clonotype was picked up many times. The gene calls are TRBV29-1 and TRBJ2-2; TRBD1 might be the D (5 bases). Germline assignment: CDR1 SQVTM and CDR2 ANQGSEA. The CDR3 consists of 13 residues. Between the trimmed V and J ends, which lost 2 bases and 5 bases, there was a span of 9 bases. CDR3 sequence reads: CSVEQTVTGELFF. In DNA form, the CDR3 reads TGCAGCGTTGAACAGACAGTGACCGGGGAGCTGTTTTTT.

This clonotype was counted at least ten times. The chain joins TRBV7-2 to TRBJ1-1, with D perhaps TRBD1 (5 bases). V dropped 5 bases and J dropped 0 bases, with 16 bases sitting between them. Germline V gene sequence: CDR1 SGHTA, CDR2 FQGNSA. The CDR3 totals 16 residues. CDR3 in DNA: TGTGCCAGCAGCCCAGACAGATTCTCTATGAACACTGAAGCTTTCTTT. Amino acid sequence: CASSPDRFSMNTEAFF.

This clonotype was detected ten times or more. V and J are TRBV6-5 and TRBJ1-4; the match to TRBD1 covers 9 bases. The CDR3 loop spans 14 amino acids. The ends lost 5 bases at V and 8 bases at J; junction bases unmatched: 6. The germline V gene has CDR1 MNHEY and CDR2 SVGAGI. The CDR3 region is CASSRQGEGEKLFF. The CDR3 region has the DNA TGTGCCAGCAGTCGACAGGGGGAGGGGGAAAAACTGTTTTTT.

The chain joins TRBV10-3 to TRBJ2-5, with 7 bases identical to TRBD2. The CDR3 totals 15 residues. In germline, CDR1 is ENHRY, CDR2 SYGVKD. Trimming took 0 bases from V and 2 from J; bases not matched to a gene: 3. CDR3 nucleotides: TGTGCCATCAGTGAGTCTGTCGGGGGGCAAGAGACCCAGTACTTC. Translation: CAISESVGGQETQYF.

This clonotype has a count of ten or more. The rearrangement uses TRBV12-3 or TRBV12-4 and TRBJ1-5; TRBD1 aligns across 7 bases. The CDR3 length is 14 residues. J lost 6 bases, V lost 3 bases, and 5 bases had no gene match. CDR3 sequence reads: CASSFKGGGQPQHF. CDR3 in DNA: TGTGCCAGCAGTTTTAAAGGGGGCGGTCAGCCCCAGCATTTT.

This clonotype showed up many times. The chain is built from TRBV19 and TRBJ2-1; perhaps TRBD2 as D (7 bases). The V end was cut by 9 bases, the J end by 3 bases, with 18 bases between. This CDR3 spans 15 amino acids. The germline V gene has CDR1 LNHDA and CDR2 SQIVND (reference sequence). The CDR3 loop reads CASGAGAGLYNEQFF. The CDR3 DNA is TGTGCCAGCGGGGCGGGGGCAGGGCTCTACAATGAGCAGTTCTTC. Supplemented by reference TRBV19 and TRBJ2-1, the full variable domain reads DGGITQSPKYLFRKEGQNVTLSCEQNLNHDAMYWYRQDPGQGLRLIYYSQIVNDFQKGDIAEGYSVSREKKESFPLTVTSAQKNPTAFYLCASGAGAGLYNEQFFGPGTRLTVL.

The chain employs TRBV29-1 and TRBJ1-2; tentatively, D is TRBD1 (5 bases). The length of the CDR3 is 13 residues. V lost 7 bases, J lost 3 bases, and 15 bases lay in between. Germline loops: CDR1 SQVTM, CDR2 ANQGSEA. CDR3 protein: CSAHLGVYYGYTF. CDR3 in DNA: TGCAGCGCTCACCTAGGGGTCTACTATGGCTACACCTTC.

This clonotype was detected ten times or more. CDR3 sequence (DNA): TGTGCCAGCAGTCCTACAGCCTCCTATCAGCCCCAGCATTTT. This translates into CASSPTASYQPQHF. The chain combines TRBV7-6 with TRBJ1-5, with no clear D. Trimming took 6 bases from V and 5 from J, leaving 14 bases between them. The CDR3 consists of 14 residues. Looked up from germline, CDR1 is SGHVS and CDR2 is FNYEAQ. Filled out from reference TRBV7-6 and TRBJ1-5, the complete variable domain reads GAGVSQSPRYKVTKRGQDVALRCDPISGHVSLYWYRQALGQGPEFLTYFNYEAQQDKSGLPNDRFSAERPEGSISTLTIQRTEQRDSAMYRCASSPTASYQPQHFGDGTRLSIL.

The table lists this clonotype with many counts. This chain joins TRBV7-2 and TRBJ2-7; D gene uncertain. V was trimmed by 5 bases and J by 3 bases, leaving 14 bases between them. From germline, CDR1 is SGHTA and CDR2 FQGNSA. The CDR3 is 14 residues long. The CDR3 coding sequence is TGTGCCAGCAGCCCTAGGGCCGGAGTCTACGAGCAGTACTTC. Translated, it gives CASSPRAGVYEQYF. The full variable domain, in which reference TRBV7-2 and TRBJ2-7 provide the parts outside the CDR3, is GAGVSQSPSNKVTEKGKDVELRCDPISGHTALYWYRQSLGQGLEFLIYFQGNSAPDKSGLPSDRFSAERTGGSVSTLTIQRTQQEDSAVYLCASSPRAGVYEQYFGPGTRLTVT.

In regard to this clonotype: The junction differs from germline at one of its ends, possibly a read error. V usage is TRBV2 and J usage is TRBJ2-3; 14 bases align to TRBD2. Germline CDR1 reads SNHLY; CDR2 reads FYNNEI. This CDR3 is built from 18 residues. The DNA of the CDR3 is TGTACCAGCAGTTCCGGACTAGCGGGGGGCGGAAGCACAGATACGCAGTATTTT. Its translation: CTSSSGLAGGGSTDTQYF.

The chain has TRBV2 and TRBJ2-5, with 9 bases lining up with TRBD1. CDR1 is SNHLY and CDR2 is FYNNEI in the germline V gene. V was pared by 6 bases and J by 10 bases, with 9 bases of the junction left unmatched. The CDR3 length is 13 residues. The CDR3 DNA reads TGTGCCAGCAGGGGGGACAGGGTAAAGGGCCAGTACTTC. Its protein is CASRGDRVKGQYF.